This TCR beta chain stems from a study of patients and donors after allogeneic stem cell transplantation. TCRdb reprocessed the RT-PCR reads via MiXCR and lists one record per CDR3 protein. The sample shows roughly 230,000 distinct CDR3 sequences, around 14% of them seen only once. CDR1 SNHLY and CDR2 FYNNEI come from the germline V gene. The CDR3 is 19 amino acids. The V segment lost 8 bases and the J segment 0 bases; nucleotides outside the gene matches: 19. Sequenced material: blood, either unsorted or a sorted T cell fraction (not recorded which). The TCR comes from a human donor who was either an allogeneic HSCT recipient or a stem cell or donor lymphocyte infusion donor (not recorded which). It is not recorded whose cells these are; they may come from a transplant donor. The J gene is TRBJ2-7, the V gene TRBV2; TRBD1 aligns across 10 bases. This CDR3 reads CASDRGPTLGIRSSYEQYF. CDR3 coding DNA: TGTGCCAGCGACAGGGGGCCAACCCTAGGAATCAGGAGCTCCTACGAGCAGTACTTC.